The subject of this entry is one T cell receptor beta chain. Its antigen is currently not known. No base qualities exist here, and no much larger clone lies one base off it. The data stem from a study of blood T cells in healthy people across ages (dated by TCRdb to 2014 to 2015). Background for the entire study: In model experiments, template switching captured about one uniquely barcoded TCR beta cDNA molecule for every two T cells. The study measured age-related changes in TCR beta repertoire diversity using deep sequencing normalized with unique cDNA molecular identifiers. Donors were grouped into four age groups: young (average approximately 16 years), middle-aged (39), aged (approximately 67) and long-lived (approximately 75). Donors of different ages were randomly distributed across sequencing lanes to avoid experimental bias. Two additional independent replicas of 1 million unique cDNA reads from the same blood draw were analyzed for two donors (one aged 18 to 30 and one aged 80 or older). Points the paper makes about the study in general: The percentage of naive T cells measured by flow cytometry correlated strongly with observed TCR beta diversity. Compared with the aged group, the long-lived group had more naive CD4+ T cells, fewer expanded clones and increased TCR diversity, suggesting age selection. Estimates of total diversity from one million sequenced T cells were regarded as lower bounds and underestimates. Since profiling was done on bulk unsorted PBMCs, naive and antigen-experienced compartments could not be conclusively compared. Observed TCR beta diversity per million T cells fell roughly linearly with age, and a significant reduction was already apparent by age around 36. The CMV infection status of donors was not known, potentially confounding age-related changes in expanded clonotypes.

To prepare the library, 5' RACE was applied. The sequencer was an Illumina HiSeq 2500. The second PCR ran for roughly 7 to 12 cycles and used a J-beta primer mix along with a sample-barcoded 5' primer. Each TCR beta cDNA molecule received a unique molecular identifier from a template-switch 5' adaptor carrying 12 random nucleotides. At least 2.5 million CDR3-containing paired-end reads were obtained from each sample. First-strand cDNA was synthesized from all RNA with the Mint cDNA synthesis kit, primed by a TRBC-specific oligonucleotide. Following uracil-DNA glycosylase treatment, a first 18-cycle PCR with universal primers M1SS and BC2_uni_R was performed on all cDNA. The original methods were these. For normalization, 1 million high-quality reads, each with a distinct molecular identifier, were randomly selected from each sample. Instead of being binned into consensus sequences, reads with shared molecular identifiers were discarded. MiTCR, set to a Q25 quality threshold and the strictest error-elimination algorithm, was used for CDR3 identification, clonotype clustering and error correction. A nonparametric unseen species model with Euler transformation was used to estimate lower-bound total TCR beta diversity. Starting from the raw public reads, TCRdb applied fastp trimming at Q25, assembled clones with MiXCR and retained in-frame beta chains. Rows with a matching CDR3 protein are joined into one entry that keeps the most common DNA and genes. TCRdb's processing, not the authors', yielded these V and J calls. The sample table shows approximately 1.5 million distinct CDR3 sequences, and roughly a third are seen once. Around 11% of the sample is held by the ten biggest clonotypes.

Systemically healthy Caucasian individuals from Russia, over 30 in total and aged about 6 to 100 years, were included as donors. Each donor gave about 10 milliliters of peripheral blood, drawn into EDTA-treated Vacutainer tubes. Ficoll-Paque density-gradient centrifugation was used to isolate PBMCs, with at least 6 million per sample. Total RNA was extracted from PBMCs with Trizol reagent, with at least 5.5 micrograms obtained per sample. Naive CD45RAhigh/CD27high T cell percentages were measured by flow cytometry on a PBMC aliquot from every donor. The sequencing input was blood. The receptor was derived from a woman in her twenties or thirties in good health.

The CDR3 protein: CASSQPFNTEAFF. The sequence in DNA is TGTGCCAGCAGCCAACCTTTTAACACTGAAGCTTTCTTT. The rearranged chain carries TRBV3-1 and TRBJ1-1, with the D gene call left open. Relative to germline, V is 2 bases shorter and J is 2 bases shorter, with 6 bases between their ends. The cysteine opens and the phenylalanine closes a CDR3 of 13 amino acids. Of the read, only the CDR3 DNA is kept; its 39 bases are in frame from base 1. CDR1 LGHDT and CDR2 YNNKEL are derived from the germline V gene (reference sequence).